A selection of T cell receptor beta chains follows, all from one sample in a study of shared clonotypes between healthy human individuals. Some clones are missing from TCRdb's copy, which holds only in-frame ones; the method was immunoSEQ multiplex PCR. Of about 2.2 million clones detected, about 93% appear once; the ten largest clones hold roughly 1.8%. Sequenced sample: naive CD8+ T cells from PBMCs. The receptors originated from a man between 18 and 35 years old in good health. Some clones in this sample may be carry-over from other donors' samples. CDR3s include the opening cysteine and the closing phenylalanine or tryptophan. The D gene is left open where the match is weak. Expanded clones get a size class; other rows say once, few or many, or leave the size out.

d_gene	v_gene	j_gene	len	abundance	CDR3aa	CDR3nt
NA	TRBV27	TRBJ1-3	15	NA	CASSLSGSSGNTIYF	TGTGCCAGCAGTTTATCGGGGTCCTCTGGAAACACCATATATTTT
NA	TRBV5-1	TRBJ1-3	17	NA	CASSLFTSRPPGNTIYF	TGCGCCAGCAGCTTGTTCACAAGTCGTCCCCCTGGAAACACCATATATTTT
NA	TRBV7-3	TRBJ2-2	15	NA	CASSSKPADTGELFF	TGTGCCAGCAGCTCCAAACCTGCGGACACCGGGGAGCTGTTTTTT
TRBD1	TRBV9	TRBJ1-1	16	NA	CASRAVAGGMNTEAFF	TGTGCCAGCCGGGCGGTGGCAGGGGGGATGAACACTGAAGCTTTCTTT
NA	TRBV5-6	TRBJ2-2	11	NA	CASSFGGELFF	TGTGCCAGCAGTTTTGGCGGGGAGCTGTTTTTT
TRBD2	TRBV19	TRBJ2-1	15	NA	CASSPSGSLYNEQFF	TGTGCCAGTAGTCCAAGCGGGAGTCTCTACAATGAGCAGTTCTTC
NA	TRBV9	TRBJ2-6	16	NA	CASSVVPSTGANVLTF	TGTGCCAGCAGCGTAGTCCCTAGTACTGGGGCCAACGTCCTGACTTTC
TRBD1	TRBV9	TRBJ2-3	16	NA	CASSVSTGGGTDTQYF	TGTGCCAGCAGCGTCTCTACAGGGGGCGGGACAGATACGCAGTATTTT
TRBD1	TRBV9	TRBJ2-1	15	NA	CASSEGTGVVYEQFF	TGTGCCAGCAGCGAGGGGACAGGGGTAGTGTACGAGCAGTTCTTC
TRBD2	TRBV9	TRBJ2-5	17	NA	CASSVGGEREGKETQYF	TGTGCCAGCAGCGTAGGTGGGGAGCGGGAGGGGAAGGAGACCCAGTACTTC
NA	TRBV7-9	TRBJ1-2	17	NA	CASSLTRTGKKNDGYTF	TGTGCCAGCAGCTTAACTCGTACCGGGAAAAAGAACGATGGCTACACCTTC
TRBD1	TRBV19	TRBJ2-1	14	NA	CASRGQGLYNEQFF	TGTGCCAGTAGGGGACAGGGGCTATACAATGAGCAGTTCTTC
TRBD1	TRBV9	TRBJ1-1	17	NA	CASSAPGQGPFSTEAFF	TGTGCCAGCAGCGCCCCAGGACAGGGGCCCTTCAGCACTGAAGCTTTCTTT
NA	TRBV28	TRBJ1-6	16	NA	CASSLGARVDNSPLHF	TGTGCCAGCAGTTTGGGGGCCAGGGTGGATAATTCACCCCTCCACTTT
TRBD1	TRBV6-5	TRBJ2-7	15	NA	CASRPGTGAIYEQYF	TGTGCCAGCAGACCCGGGACAGGGGCGATCTACGAGCAGTACTTC
TRBD1	TRBV27	TRBJ2-1	14	NA	CASSSYRDRARRFF	TGTGCCAGCAGTTCCTACCGGGACAGGGCAAGGAGGTTCTTC
NA	TRBV5-4	TRBJ1-1	13	NA	CASSMNGVTEAFF	TGTGCCAGCAGCATGAACGGGGTCACTGAAGCTTTCTTT
NA	TRBV21-1	TRBJ2-7	17	NA	CASSKALSKDRSYEQYF	TGTGCCAGCAGCAAAGCGCTTTCCAAGGACAGGAGCTACGAGCAGTACTTC
TRBD2	TRBV28	TRBJ2-5	18	NA	CASSFTFGSGSHQETQYF	TGTGCCAGCAGTTTTACATTCGGTAGCGGGAGTCACCAAGAGACCCAGTACTTC
NA	TRBV28	TRBJ2-5	14	NA	CASSFGALQETQYF	TGTGCCAGCAGTTTCGGGGCGCTACAAGAGACCCAGTACTTC
NA	TRBV27	TRBJ2-2	14	once	CASSLRGNTGELFF	TGTGCCAGCAGTTTAAGGGGTAACACCGGGGAGCTGTTTTTT
TRBD2	TRBV12-5	TRBJ2-1	16	NA	CASGLVEAGGYNEQFF	TGTGCTAGTGGTTTGGTAGAGGCGGGAGGGTACAATGAGCAGTTCTTC
NA	TRBV6-5	TRBJ2-1	12	NA	CASSYRGYEQFF	TGTGCCAGCAGTTACAGGGGATATGAGCAGTTCTTC
NA	TRBV11-3	TRBJ1-5	16	NA	CASSLVRAGSNQPQHF	TGTGCCAGCAGCTTAGTCCGAGCAGGGAGCAATCAGCCCCAGCATTTT
NA	TRBV27	TRBJ2-7	15	NA	CASSLSGWGTYEQYF	TGTGCCAGCAGTTTATCGGGGTGGGGAACCTACGAGCAGTACTTC
NA	TRBV28	TRBJ1-4	16	NA	CASSSSTGATNEKLFF	TGTGCCAGCAGTTCCAGTACAGGCGCAACTAATGAAAAACTGTTTTTT
TRBD2	TRBV15	TRBJ2-3	16	NA	CATSRTATSGADTQYF	TGTGCCACCAGCAGAACCGCCACTAGCGGGGCAGATACGCAGTATTTT
NA	TRBV19	TRBJ1-3	13	NA	CASSQSSGNTIYF	TGTGCCAGTAGCCAGTCCTCTGGAAACACCATATATTTT
NA	TRBV5-6	TRBJ1-2	15	NA	CASSSWTAPNYGYTF	TGTGCCAGCAGCTCCTGGACAGCCCCTAACTATGGCTACACCTTC
TRBD2	TRBV5-4	TRBJ2-1	17	once	CASRAPLAGGLYNEQFF	TGTGCCAGCAGAGCCCCCCTAGCGGGAGGACTCTACAATGAGCAGTTCTTC
TRBD2	TRBV14	TRBJ2-7	18	NA	CASSPKGREGPNPYEQYF	TGTGCCAGCAGCCCCAAGGGGCGGGAGGGCCCCAATCCCTACGAGCAGTACTTC
TRBD2	TRBV4-3	TRBJ2-7	16	NA	CASSPSQRELSYEQYF	TGCGCCAGCAGCCCATCCCAGCGGGAGCTCTCCTACGAGCAGTACTTC
NA	TRBV28	TRBJ2-1	16	NA	CASSSPRDFIYNEQFF	TGTGCCAGCAGTTCTCCCCGGGACTTTATCTACAATGAGCAGTTCTTC
NA	TRBV10-3	TRBJ2-2	11	NA	CAIKGNGELFF	TGTGCCATCAAGGGCAACGGGGAGCTGTTTTTT
NA	TRBV27	TRBJ2-7	13	NA	CASSSGRTYEQYF	TGTGCCAGCAGTTCGGGTAGAACCTACGAGCAGTACTTC
TRBD1	TRBV7-9	TRBJ2-7	15	NA	CASSTRTGESYEQYF	TGTGCCAGCAGCACCCGGACAGGGGAGTCCTACGAGCAGTACTTC
NA	TRBV6-5	TRBJ2-7	14	NA	CASFPGPSSYEQYF	TGTGCCAGTTTTCCGGGGCCGAGCTCCTACGAGCAGTACTTC
NA	TRBV4-1	TRBJ1-5	15	NA	CASSQYRELNQPQHF	TGCGCCAGCAGCCAATACAGGGAACTCAATCAGCCCCAGCATTTT
NA	TRBV19	TRBJ2-1	14	NA	CASSTYETIQKQFF	TGTGCCAGTAGTACCTACGAGACAATCCAAAAGCAGTTCTTC
NA	TRBV6-5	TRBJ2-5	14	NA	CASSPSRGGKTQYF	TGTGCCAGCAGTCCCAGCAGGGGCGGAAAGACCCAGTACTTC
NA	TRBV19	TRBJ2-7	15	once	CASSLNPGPYYEQYF	TGTGCCAGTAGTCTCAACCCGGGGCCCTACTACGAGCAGTACTTC
TRBD1	TRBV28	TRBJ2-5	15	NA	CASSLLTGDLSNQYF	TGTGCCAGCAGTCTACTGACAGGGGACCTATCCAACCAGTACTTC
TRBD2	TRBV27	TRBJ2-2	21	NA	CASSPEGVRTSGDTNTGELFF	TGTGCCAGCAGTCCGGAGGGGGTTAGGACTAGCGGGGATACGAACACCGGGGAGCTGTTTTTT
TRBD2	TRBV30	TRBJ2-2	16	NA	CAWVSLAGVGTGELFF	TGTGCCTGGGTATCACTAGCGGGAGTGGGAACCGGGGAGCTGTTTTTT
NA	TRBV6-1	TRBJ1-1	14	NA	CASSETRENTEAFF	TGTGCCAGCAGTGAAACACGGGAGAACACTGAAGCTTTCTTT
TRBD2	TRBV7-9	TRBJ2-2	14	NA	CASSFGLADGELFF	TGTGCCAGCAGCTTTGGGCTAGCGGACGGGGAGCTGTTTTTT
TRBD1	TRBV15	TRBJ1-3	14	NA	CATSEGAGGNTIYF	TGTGCCACCAGCGAGGGGGCGGGTGGAAACACCATATATTTT
NA	TRBV6-1	TRBJ2-7	15	NA	CASSRDTGLGYEQYF	TGTGCCAGCAGTCGCGATACAGGGTTAGGCTACGAGCAGTACTTC
NA	TRBV28	TRBJ1-1	15	once	CASSLRGPMNTEAFF	TGTGCCAGCAGTCTCCGGGGACCGATGAACACTGAAGCTTTCTTT
TRBD1	TRBV18	TRBJ1-4	19	NA	CASSPGTAVYITLNEKLFF	TGTGCCAGCTCACCAGGGACAGCAGTCTATATAACTCTTAATGAAAAACTGTTTTTT
TRBD2	TRBV6-5	TRBJ2-7	14	once	CASSPGLGSYEQYF	TGTGCCAGCAGTCCCGGACTAGGCTCCTACGAGCAGTACTTC
NA	TRBV28	TRBJ2-7	15	NA	CASSLPQAEVYEQYF	TGTGCCAGCAGTCTCCCCCAAGCGGAGGTCTACGAGCAGTACTTC
TRBD2	TRBV5-1	TRBJ2-7	18	NA	CASSSRDRGTSGSYEQYF	TGCGCCAGCAGCTCTAGGGACAGAGGGACTAGCGGGAGCTACGAGCAGTACTTC
NA	TRBV6-1	TRBJ1-5	16	NA	CASSEGAGYSNQPQHF	TGTGCCAGCAGTGAAGGGGCGGGTTATAGCAATCAGCCCCAGCATTTT
NA	TRBV6-5	TRBJ1-2	14	NA	CAVKGQGLSYGYTF	TGTGCCGTCAAGGGGCAGGGGTTAAGCTATGGCTACACCTTC
NA	TRBV4-3	TRBJ1-1	15	once	CASSQAWGVSTEAFF	TGCGCCAGCAGCCAAGCTTGGGGGGTTTCCACTGAAGCTTTCTTT
TRBD1	TRBV11-2	TRBJ2-2	16	NA	CASSLARTGDTGELFF	TGTGCCAGCAGCTTAGCCCGGACAGGGGACACCGGGGAGCTGTTTTTT